This TCR beta chain was sequenced during a study of human T cells and chemical hapten exposure. Across the whole study: DPC (0.01%) was patch tested on the upper back and read at 6 days.

TCRdb fed the RACE reads into MiXCR, producing one record per CDR3 protein. The sample holds 300,000 to 400,000 distinct CDR3 sequences, roughly 5.3% seen once. Time point in this sample: pre-sensitization, week 0. The treatment here: therapeutic diphenylcyclopropenone sensitization with weekly scalp DPC. There are many counts of this clonotype. The CDR3 is 18 residues long. Germline CDR1 SGHNT, CDR2 YYREEE (reference sequence). The V and J ends lost 2 bases and 3 bases respectively, with 21 bases between them. The TCR sequence derives from a woman in her fifties or sixties with alopecia areata. Some clones in this sample may be carry-over from other donors' samples. The starting material was whole blood, obtained in connection with sensitization to the hapten diphenylcyclopropenone (DPC). This chain links TRBV5-4 with TRBJ1-5; D is unresolved. CDR3 bases: TGTGCCAGCAGCTTTGGCATACCGGGGAGAGGGAACAATCAGCCCCAGCATTTT. Translation: CASSFGIPGRGNNQPQHF.